Shown below are 20 T cell receptor beta chains from a single sample sequenced in a study of cytomegalovirus exposure and HLA in healthy donors. This table comes from immunoSEQ multiplex PCR, and its TCRdb copy is limited to in-frame clones, with some not included. This table has about 240,000 clones, around 86% appearing once. Input material: PBMCs. The origin of the receptors is a woman aged 25-40 years in good health and CMV-seropositive.

The rearrangement links TRBV27 to TRBJ2-1; 12 bases fit TRBD2. The CDR3 spans 15 residues. Germline trimming cut 4 bases from V and 7 bases from J; bases unmatched to any gene: 5. Germline loops: CDR1 MNHEY, CDR2 SMNVEV (reference sequence). CDR3 loop: CASSSLLAGGNEQFF. CDR3 nucleotide sequence: TGTGCCAGCAGTTCATTACTAGCGGGAGGTAATGAGCAGTTCTTC.

The CDR3, as DNA: TGTGCCAGCAGCCAAGATTTACAGGGAACAGATACGCAGTATTTT. Amino acids: CASSQDLQGTDTQYF. The genes are TRBV4-2 and TRBJ2-3; TRBD1 is a possible D gene (6 bases). The V end lost 0 bases, the J end lost 3 bases, and 10 bases lay between the germline ends. The CDR3 extends over 15 amino acids. The germline V gene has CDR1 LGHNA and CDR2 YNFKEQ.

The chain links TRBV9 to TRBJ2-1, with 12 bases that match TRBD2. This CDR3 spans 17 amino acids. Germline values: CDR1 SGDLS, CDR2 YYNGEE. V lost 0 bases to trimming and J lost 2 bases; unmatched junction nucleotides: 3. CDR3 nucleotide sequence: TGTGCCAGCAGCGTAGGGACTAGCGGGGACCCCTACAATGAGCAGTTCTTC. Amino acid sequence: CASSVGTSGDPYNEQFF.

This clone was observed a single time. V usage is TRBV2 and J usage is TRBJ2-5, with 10 bases lining up with TRBD1. V was pared by 10 bases and J by 7 bases, with 9 bases of the junction left unmatched. Germline-derived CDR1 and CDR2 are SNHLY and FYNNEI. The CDR3 is 13 amino acids. The CDR3 spells CAILGQGIGTQYF. DNA for the CDR3: TGTGCCATCTTGGGACAGGGGATAGGGACCCAGTACTTC.

V gene TRBV29-1 combines with J gene TRBJ1-1; 8 bases fit TRBD1. CDR3 length: 13 residues. Germline loops: CDR1 SQVTM, CDR2 ANQGSEA. The junction had 6 bases not matched to a gene; V was cut back by 7 bases and J by 2 bases. This CDR3 is CSGSGGSNTEAFF. The CDR3 bases are TGCAGCGGATCAGGGGGCAGTAACACTGAAGCTTTCTTT.

In its sample, this clone was seen a few times. The chain is built from TRBV11-2 and TRBJ1-1; D might be TRBD1 (6 bases). Trimming took off 5 bases at V and 2 bases at J, with 15 bases between the two ends. This CDR3 contains 15 residues. CDR1 SGHAT and CDR2 FQNNGV come from the germline V gene. CDR3 loop: CASSPVGQSNTEAFF. The CDR3 DNA is TGTGCCAGCAGCCCAGTTGGACAGAGTAACACTGAAGCTTTCTTT.

The rearrangement links TRBV6-5 to TRBJ2-5; perhaps TRBD1 as D (5 bases). The V gene lost 2 bases and the J gene lost 4 bases, with 11 bases spanning the gap. From germline, CDR1 is MNHEY and CDR2 SVGAGI. This CDR3 contains 14 residues. Here the CDR3 reads CASSYTTDVETQYF. The CDR3 DNA is TGTGCCAGCAGTTACACGACAGATGTAGAGACCCAGTACTTC.

The V call is TRBV5-1, the J call TRBJ2-3; TRBD2 matches 7 bases. CDR1 is SGHRS, CDR2 YFSETQ, per germline. Losses at the gene ends were 4 bases for V and 1 base for J; bases not matched to a gene: 6. This CDR3 is built from 15 residues. DNA for the CDR3: TGCGCCAGCAGCCCGGGACTACTTCGCACAGATACGCAGTATTTT. It encodes CASSPGLLRTDTQYF.

The chain links TRBV4-1 to TRBJ2-3; 7 bases align to TRBD1. This CDR3 has 15 residues. Germline CDR1 is MGHRA and CDR2 is YSYEKL. Unmatched junction bases numbered 3, after V lost 1 base and J lost 2 bases. The chain's CDR3 is CASSQGQGNTDTQYF. The DNA for the CDR3 is TGCGCCAGCAGCCAAGGACAGGGAAACACAGATACGCAGTATTTT.

The chain uses TRBV25-1 and TRBJ2-1; a weak D match, TRBD1 (6 bases). Deletions cut 3 bases from V and 0 bases from J, with 9 bases between. The germline CDR1 and CDR2 sequences are MGHDK and SYGVNS. The CDR3 contains 15 residues. CDR3 residues: CASSEDRISYNEQFF. The CDR3 DNA reads as TGTGCCAGCAGTGAGGACAGAATCTCCTACAATGAGCAGTTCTTC.

This clone was picked up one time. The rearrangement links TRBV18 to TRBJ2-7, with D perhaps matching TRBD1 (6 bases). The CDR3 totals 12 residues. The V end lost 1 base, the J end lost 7 bases, and 8 bases lay between the germline ends. Looked up from germline, CDR1 is KGHSH and CDR2 is LQKENI. In nucleotides, the CDR3 is TGTGCCAGCTCACCACAACAGGGTGAGCAGTACTTC. Translated, it gives CASSPQQGEQYF.

This chain uses TRBV7-9 with TRBJ2-1, with a weak D call TRBD2 (5 bases). The CDR3 loop spans 14 amino acids. In germline, CDR1 is SEHNR, CDR2 FQNEAQ (reference sequence). V lost 1 base and J lost 4, with 8 bases in between. The CDR3 sequence: CASSLGGQYNEQFF. DNA for the CDR3: TGTGCCAGCAGCTTAGGCGGGCAATACAATGAGCAGTTCTTC.

This clone was counted once. This chain links TRBV5-1 with TRBJ1-1; 12 bases fit TRBD1. After removal of 3 bases from V and 2 bases from J, the junction contained 2 bases not matched to a gene. CDR1 and CDR2 from the germline V gene are SGHRS and YFSETQ. This CDR3 contains 15 residues. CDR3 sequence reads: CASSSGTGGNTEAFF. In DNA, the CDR3 is TGCGCCAGCAGCTCCGGGACAGGGGGCAACACTGAAGCTTTCTTT. The full variable domain, with the rest looked up from reference TRBV5-1 and TRBJ1-1, is KAGVTQTPRYLIKTRGQQVTLSCSPISGHRSVSWYQQTPGQGLQFLFEYFSETQRNKGNFPGRFSGRQFSNSRSEMNVSTLELGDSALYLCASSSGTGGNTEAFFGQGTRLTVV.

J is TRBJ2-5 and V is TRBV5-1, with 7 bases lining up with TRBD2. Germline CDR1 is SGHRS and CDR2 is YFSETQ. The CDR3 extends over 13 amino acids. The V segment lost 4 bases and the J segment 3 bases; nucleotides outside the gene matches: 3. The CDR3 reads CASSPTSKETQYF. CDR3 sequence (DNA): TGCGCCAGCAGCCCGACTAGCAAAGAGACCCAGTACTTC.

The chain combines TRBV4-1 with TRBJ2-1; 7 bases are shared with TRBD1. The CDR3 totals 16 residues. Looked up from germline, CDR1 is MGHRA and CDR2 is YSYEKL. The V gene end was trimmed by 4 bases and the J gene end by 8 bases; junction bases not matched to a gene: 14. CDR3 nucleotides: TGCGCCAGCAGCCCAATCGCTGGACAGGCAAACTATGAGCAGTTCTTC. Translation: CASSPIAGQANYEQFF.

The chain joins TRBV7-2 to TRBJ2-7; D is unclear. The CDR3 spans 12 residues. Germline CDR1 and CDR2: SGHTA and FQGNSA. V lost 3 bases and J lost 0, with 3 bases in between. CDR3 loop: CASSLSSYEQYF. The CDR3 DNA follows: TGTGCCAGCAGCTTGAGCTCCTACGAGCAGTACTTC.

CDR3: CASNTPGANVLTF. The CDR3 nucleotides are TGTGCCAGCAACACCCCTGGGGCCAACGTCCTGACTTTC. The chain has TRBV6-1 and TRBJ2-6; D call uncertain. This CDR3 spans 13 amino acids. CDR1 MNHNS and CDR2 SASEGT come from the germline V gene. Trimming shortened V by 7 bases and J by 2 bases, and 6 bases separated the two germline ends.

V gene TRBV29-1 combines with J gene TRBJ2-3; D is perhaps TRBD1 (5 bases). The CDR3 is 17 amino acids. V shed 1 base and J shed 3 bases, with 20 bases lying between them. Germline CDR1 and CDR2: SQVTM and ANQGSEA. CDR3 nucleotide sequence: TGCAGCGTTGAAGTAAGCGTAGGGGTCGGAAGGACAGATACGCAGTATTTT. This sequence encodes CSVEVSVGVGRTDTQYF.

V usage is TRBV30 and J usage is TRBJ2-7; 7 positions agree with TRBD1. Germline-derived CDR1 and CDR2 are GTSNPN and SVGIG (reference sequence). Trimming at V came to 2 bases and at J to 5 bases, leaving 3 bases not matched to a gene. The CDR3 is 12 amino acids. The CDR3 bases are TGTGCCTGGAGTTTGACAGGGAACGAGCAGTACTTC. This encodes CAWSLTGNEQYF.

This chain links TRBV28 with TRBJ1-1; the D is unclear. The CDR3 has 17 residues. Looked up from germline, CDR1 is MDHEN and CDR2 is SYDVKM. V lost 7 bases and J 0 bases, leaving 21 bases between the germline ends. The CDR3 nucleotides are TGTGCCAGCACCCCACCGGGTCTTACGCGGTTGAACACTGAAGCTTTCTTT. Residues: CASTPPGLTRLNTEAFF.